The text below deals with one T cell receptor beta chain. These data are taken from a study of blood T cell repertoires in COVID-19. Profiled with immunoSEQ multiplex PCR; TCRdb holds only in-frame clones, not every one. The sample includes around 300,000 clones, roughly nine tenths seen only once; the top ten take about 6.1%. Trimming took 7 bases from V and 0 from J, leaving 10 bases between them. This CDR3 spans 14 amino acids. Germline-derived CDR1 and CDR2 are MDHEN and SYDVKM. The J gene is TRBJ1-5, the V gene TRBV28; D is unclear. This clonotype was sampled from a woman aged 40 to 50 who had recovered from COVID-19. Sequencing was carried out using PBMCs or T cells enriched from blood (not recorded which). In DNA, the CDR3 is TGTGCCAGCATTGGCGGGAATAGCAATCAGCCCCAGCATTTT. It is translated as CASIGGNSNQPQHF.